The 3 T cell receptor beta chains below come from one sample, sequenced in a study of STAT3 mutations in large granular lymphocyte leukemia. Their cognate antigens are unknown. The data were produced by immunoSEQ multiplex PCR, yet TCRdb's version contains in-frame clones alone and is incomplete. The table has more than 9,000 clones, roughly 54% seen once. Study-level findings and limits: Every T-cell large granular lymphocyte leukemia patient had at least one immunodominant TCR beta clonotype.

The sequenced material came from peripheral blood mononuclear cells. The receptors derive from a boy aged 5-17 years with T-cell large granular lymphocyte leukemia. Some clones in this sample may be carry-over from other donors' samples.

The chain uses TRBV6-1 and TRBJ2-3; D may correspond to TRBD1 or TRBD2 (5 bases each). The V gene's germline CDR1 is MNHNS and CDR2 SASEGT. Trimming pared 8 bases from V and 7 bases from J, leaving 19 bases between. CDR3 size: 14 residues. CDR3 in amino acids: CASETAQSGNTQYF. The DNA of the CDR3 is TGTGCCAGCGAGACAGCCCAGTCCGGGAATACGCAGTATTTT.

This clone was picked up a small number of times. This chain joins TRBV30 and TRBJ1-3; D not certain. Per the germline V gene, CDR1 is GTSNPN and CDR2 is SVGIG (reference sequence). Trimming removed 2 bases at V and 4 bases at J, with 18 bases between. The CDR3 is 16 amino acids. DNA for the CDR3: TGTGCCTGGAGTCCTCTAAGGGCGGACTCGGGAAACACCATATATTTT. Its translation: CAWSPLRADSGNTIYF.

This chain joins TRBV12-5 and TRBJ1-6, with D unresolved. V gave up 1 base and J gave up 7 bases, with 8 bases separating them. CDR3 length: 14 residues. Germline lookup yields CDR1 LGHNT and CDR2 FRNRAP. Here the CDR3 reads CASGLESRNSPLHF. CDR3 DNA sequence: TGTGCTAGTGGTTTGGAGAGCAGGAATTCACCCCTCCACTTT.